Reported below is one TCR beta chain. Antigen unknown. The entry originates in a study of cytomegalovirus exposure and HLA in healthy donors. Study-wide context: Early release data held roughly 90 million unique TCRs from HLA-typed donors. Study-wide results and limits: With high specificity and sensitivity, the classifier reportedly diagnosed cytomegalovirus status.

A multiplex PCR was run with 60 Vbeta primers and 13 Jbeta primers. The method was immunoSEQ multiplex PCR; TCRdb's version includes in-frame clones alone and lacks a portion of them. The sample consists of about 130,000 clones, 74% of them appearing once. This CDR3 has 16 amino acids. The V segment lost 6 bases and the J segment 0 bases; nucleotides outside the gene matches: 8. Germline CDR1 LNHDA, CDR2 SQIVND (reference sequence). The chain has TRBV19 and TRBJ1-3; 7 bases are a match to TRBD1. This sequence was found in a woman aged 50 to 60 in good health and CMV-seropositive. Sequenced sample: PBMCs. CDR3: CASRATGIGSGNTIYF. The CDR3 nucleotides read TGTGCCAGTAGGGCGACAGGGATCGGCTCTGGAAACACCATATATTTT. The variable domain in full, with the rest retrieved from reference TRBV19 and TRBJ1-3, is DGGITQSPKYLFRKEGQNVTLSCEQNLNHDAMYWYRQDPGQGLRLIYYSQIVNDFQKGDIAEGYSVSREKKESFPLTVTSAQKNPTAFYLCASRATGIGSGNTIYFGEGSWLTVV.